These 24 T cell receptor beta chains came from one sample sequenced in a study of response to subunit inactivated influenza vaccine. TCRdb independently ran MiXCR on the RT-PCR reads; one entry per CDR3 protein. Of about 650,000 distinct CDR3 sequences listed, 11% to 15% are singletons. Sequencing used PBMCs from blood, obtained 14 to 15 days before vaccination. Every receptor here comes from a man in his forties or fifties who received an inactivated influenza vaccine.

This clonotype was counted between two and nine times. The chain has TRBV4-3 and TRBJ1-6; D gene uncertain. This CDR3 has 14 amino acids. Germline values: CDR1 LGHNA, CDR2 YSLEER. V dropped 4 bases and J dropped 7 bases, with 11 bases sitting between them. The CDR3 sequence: CASSRQPRNSPLHF. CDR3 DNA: TGCGCCAGCAGCCGCCAACCTCGGAATTCACCCCTCCACTTT.

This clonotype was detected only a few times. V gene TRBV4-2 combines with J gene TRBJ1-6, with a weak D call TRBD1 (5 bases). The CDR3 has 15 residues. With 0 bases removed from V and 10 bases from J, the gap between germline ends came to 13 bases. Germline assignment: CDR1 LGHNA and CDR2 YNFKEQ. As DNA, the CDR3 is TGTGCCAGCAGCCAAGATTGGCAGGGCTTATCACCCCTCCACTTT. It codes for CASSQDWQGLSPLHF.

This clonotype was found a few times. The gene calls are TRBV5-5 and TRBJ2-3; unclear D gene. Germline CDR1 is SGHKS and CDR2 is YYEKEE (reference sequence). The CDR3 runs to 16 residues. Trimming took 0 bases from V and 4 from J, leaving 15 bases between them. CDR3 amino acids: CASSLEPARGSDTQYF. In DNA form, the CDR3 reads TGTGCCAGCAGCTTGGAACCAGCACGAGGATCAGATACGCAGTATTTT.

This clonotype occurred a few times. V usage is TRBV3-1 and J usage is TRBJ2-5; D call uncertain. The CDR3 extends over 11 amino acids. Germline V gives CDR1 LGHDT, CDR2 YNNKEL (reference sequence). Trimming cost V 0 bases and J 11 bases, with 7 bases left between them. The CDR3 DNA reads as TGTGCCAGCAGCCAAGACGGCGGACAGTACTTC. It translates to CASSQDGGQYF.

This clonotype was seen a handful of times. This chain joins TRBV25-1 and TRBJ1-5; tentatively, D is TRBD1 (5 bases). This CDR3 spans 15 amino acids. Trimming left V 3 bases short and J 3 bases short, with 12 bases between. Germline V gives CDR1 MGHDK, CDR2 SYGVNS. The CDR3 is CASSEAGTTNQPQHF. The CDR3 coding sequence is TGTGCCAGCAGTGAGGCAGGGACCACCAATCAGCCCCAGCATTTT.

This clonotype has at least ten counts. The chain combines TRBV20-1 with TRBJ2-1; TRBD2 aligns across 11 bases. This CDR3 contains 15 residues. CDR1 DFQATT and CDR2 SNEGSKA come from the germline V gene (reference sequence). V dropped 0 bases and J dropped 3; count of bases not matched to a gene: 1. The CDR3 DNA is TGCAGTGCTAGAGACCTAGCGGGAGGCTACAATGAGCAGTTCTTC. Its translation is CSARDLAGGYNEQFF.

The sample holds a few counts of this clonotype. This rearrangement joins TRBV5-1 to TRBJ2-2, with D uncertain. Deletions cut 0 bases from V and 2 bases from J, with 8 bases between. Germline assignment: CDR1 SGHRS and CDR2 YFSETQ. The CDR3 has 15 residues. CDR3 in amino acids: CASSLDFLNTGELFF. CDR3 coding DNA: TGCGCCAGCAGCTTGGACTTTCTAAACACCGGGGAGCTGTTTTTT.

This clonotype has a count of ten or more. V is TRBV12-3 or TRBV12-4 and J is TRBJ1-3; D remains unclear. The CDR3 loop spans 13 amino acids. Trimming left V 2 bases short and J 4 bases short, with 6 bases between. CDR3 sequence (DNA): TGTGCCAGCAGTTTACAGACCGGAAACACCATATATTTT. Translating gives CASSLQTGNTIYF.

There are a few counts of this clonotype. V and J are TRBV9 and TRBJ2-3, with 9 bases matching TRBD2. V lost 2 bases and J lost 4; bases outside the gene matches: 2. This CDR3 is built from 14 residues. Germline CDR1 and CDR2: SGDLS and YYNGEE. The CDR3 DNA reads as TGTGCCAGCAGCGTTGCGGGAGGGGCAGATACGCAGTATTTT. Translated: CASSVAGGADTQYF.

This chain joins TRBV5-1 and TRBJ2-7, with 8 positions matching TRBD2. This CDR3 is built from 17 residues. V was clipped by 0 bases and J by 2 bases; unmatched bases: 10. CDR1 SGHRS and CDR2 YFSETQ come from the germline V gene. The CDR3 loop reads CASSLAGGGTITYEQYF. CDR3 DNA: TGCGCCAGCAGCTTGGCCGGCGGGGGGACTATTACCTACGAGCAGTACTTC.

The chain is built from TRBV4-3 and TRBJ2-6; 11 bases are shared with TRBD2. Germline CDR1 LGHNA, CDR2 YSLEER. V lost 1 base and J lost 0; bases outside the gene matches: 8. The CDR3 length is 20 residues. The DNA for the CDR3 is TGCGCCAGCAGCCAAGTCCGACCTAGCGGGAGGCTCTCTGGGGCCAACGTCCTGACTTTC. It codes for CASSQVRPSGRLSGANVLTF.

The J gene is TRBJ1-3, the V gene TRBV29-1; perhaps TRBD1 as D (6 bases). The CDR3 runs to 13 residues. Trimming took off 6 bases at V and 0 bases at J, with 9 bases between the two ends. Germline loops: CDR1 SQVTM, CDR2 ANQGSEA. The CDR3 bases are TGCAGCGTCTACAGGGTCTCTGGAAACACCATATATTTT. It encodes CSVYRVSGNTIYF.

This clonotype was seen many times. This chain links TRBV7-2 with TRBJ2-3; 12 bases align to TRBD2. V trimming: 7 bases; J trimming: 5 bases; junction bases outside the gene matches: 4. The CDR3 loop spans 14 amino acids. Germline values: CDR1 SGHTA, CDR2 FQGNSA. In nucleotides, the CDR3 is TGTGCCAGCACCCTAGCGGGGGGGCGAGATACGCAGTATTTT. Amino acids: CASTLAGGRDTQYF.

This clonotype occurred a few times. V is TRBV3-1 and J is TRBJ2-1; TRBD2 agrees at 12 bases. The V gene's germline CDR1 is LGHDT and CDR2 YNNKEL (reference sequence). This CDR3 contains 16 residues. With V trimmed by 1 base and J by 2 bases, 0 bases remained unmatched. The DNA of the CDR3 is TGTGCCAGCAGCCAAGGACTAGCGGGAGCCTACAATGAGCAGTTCTTC. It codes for CASSQGLAGAYNEQFF.

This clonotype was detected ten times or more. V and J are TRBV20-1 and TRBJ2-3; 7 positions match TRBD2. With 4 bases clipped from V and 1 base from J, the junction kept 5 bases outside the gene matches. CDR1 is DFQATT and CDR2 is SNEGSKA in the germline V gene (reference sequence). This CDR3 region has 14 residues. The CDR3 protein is CSATWGGGTDTQYF. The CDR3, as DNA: TGCAGTGCTACTTGGGGGGGGGGCACAGATACGCAGTATTTT.

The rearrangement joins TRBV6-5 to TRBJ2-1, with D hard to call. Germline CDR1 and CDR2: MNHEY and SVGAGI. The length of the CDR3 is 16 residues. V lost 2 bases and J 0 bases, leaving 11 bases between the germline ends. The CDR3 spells CASSYRSESSYNEQFF. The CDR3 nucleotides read TGTGCCAGCAGTTACAGATCAGAGAGCTCCTACAATGAGCAGTTCTTC.

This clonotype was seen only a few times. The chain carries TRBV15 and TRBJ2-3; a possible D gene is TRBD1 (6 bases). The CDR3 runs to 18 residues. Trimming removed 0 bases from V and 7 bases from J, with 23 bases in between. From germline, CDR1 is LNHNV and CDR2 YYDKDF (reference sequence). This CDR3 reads CATSRDQRLDGGTNTQYF. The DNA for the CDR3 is TGTGCCACCAGCAGAGATCAGAGGCTAGATGGGGGCACGAATACGCAGTATTTT.

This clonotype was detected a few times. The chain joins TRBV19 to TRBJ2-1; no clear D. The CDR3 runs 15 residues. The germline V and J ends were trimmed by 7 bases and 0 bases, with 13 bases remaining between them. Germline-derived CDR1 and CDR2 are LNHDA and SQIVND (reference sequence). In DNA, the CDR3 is TGTGCCAGTATGCCCTTTGGCAGCTCCTACAATGAGCAGTTCTTC. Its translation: CASMPFGSSYNEQFF.

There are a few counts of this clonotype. CDR3 nucleotide sequence: TGCAGTGCTAGAGTTGGGGCAGACAATCAGCCCCAGCATTTT. As protein: CSARVGADNQPQHF. This chain connects TRBV20-1 to TRBJ1-5, with D perhaps TRBD1 (5 bases). The V gene's germline CDR1 is DFQATT and CDR2 SNEGSKA (reference sequence). This CDR3 is 14 amino acids long. V lost 1 base to trimming and J lost 3 bases, with 10 bases between them.

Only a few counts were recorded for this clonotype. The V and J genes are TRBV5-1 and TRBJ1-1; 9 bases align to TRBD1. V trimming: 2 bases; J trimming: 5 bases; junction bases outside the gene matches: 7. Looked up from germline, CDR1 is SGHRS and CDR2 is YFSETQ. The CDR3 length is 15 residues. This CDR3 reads CASSLQGAGGTEAFF. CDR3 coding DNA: TGCGCCAGCAGCTTACAGGGGGCTGGTGGGACTGAAGCTTTCTTT.

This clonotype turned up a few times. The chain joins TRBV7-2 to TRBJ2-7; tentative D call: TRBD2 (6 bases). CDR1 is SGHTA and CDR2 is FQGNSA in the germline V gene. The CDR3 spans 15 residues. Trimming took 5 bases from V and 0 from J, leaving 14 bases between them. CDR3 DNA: TGTGCCAGCAGCCCGTGGGCGGGGAGCTCCTACGAGCAGTACTTC. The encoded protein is CASSPWAGSSYEQYF.

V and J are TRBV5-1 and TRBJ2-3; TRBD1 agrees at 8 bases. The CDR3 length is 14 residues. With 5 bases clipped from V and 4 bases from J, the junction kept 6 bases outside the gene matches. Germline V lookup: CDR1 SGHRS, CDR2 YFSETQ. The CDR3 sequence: CASRYGQGSDTQYF. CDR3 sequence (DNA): TGCGCCAGCAGATATGGACAGGGCTCAGATACGCAGTATTTT. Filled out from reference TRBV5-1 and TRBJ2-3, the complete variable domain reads KAGVTQTPRYLIKTRGQQVTLSCSPISGHRSVSWYQQTPGQGLQFLFEYFSETQRNKGNFPGRFSGRQFSNSRSEMNVSTLELGDSALYLCASRYGQGSDTQYFGPGTRLTVL.

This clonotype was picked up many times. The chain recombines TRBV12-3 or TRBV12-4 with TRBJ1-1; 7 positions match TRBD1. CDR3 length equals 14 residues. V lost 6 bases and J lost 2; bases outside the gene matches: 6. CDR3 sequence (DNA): TGTGCCAGCAGACAGACAGGGAGAAACACTGAAGCTTTCTTT. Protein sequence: CASRQTGRNTEAFF.

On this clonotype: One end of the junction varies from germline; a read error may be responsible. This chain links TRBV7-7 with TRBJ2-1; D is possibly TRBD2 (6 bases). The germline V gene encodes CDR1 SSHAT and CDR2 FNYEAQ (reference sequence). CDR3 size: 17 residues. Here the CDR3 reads CASSDSFRGFSYNEQFF. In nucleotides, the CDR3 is TGTGCTAGCAGCGATTCCTTTCGGGGGTTCTCCTACAATGAGCAGTTCTTC. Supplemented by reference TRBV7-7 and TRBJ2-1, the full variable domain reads GAGVSQSPRYKVTKRGQDVTLRCDPISSHATLYWYQQALGQGPEFLTYFNYEAQPDKSGLPSDRFSAERPEGSISTLTIQRTEQRDSAMYRCASSDSFRGFSYNEQFFGPGTRLTVL.